This T cell receptor (beta chain) was profiled in a study of Graves' ophthalmopathy and Graves' hyperthyroidism. Study summary: Prior to any treatment, peripheral blood was collected at the time of initial diagnosis. Study-level points and caveats: Detection in blood was also observed for most expanded thyroid clonotypes above 0.001 frequency.

Investigators amplified TCR beta CDR3 regions from RNA transcripts. Investigators did first-round RT-PCR with HTBI primers, then second-round multiplex PCR. TCRdb re-analysed the multiplex PCR reads in MiXCR, keeping a single row per CDR3 protein. Among under 200,000 distinct CDR3 sequences listed, 30% to 45% were seen once. A word on this clonotype: Its antigen is unidentified.

The germline V gene has CDR1 DFQATT and CDR2 SNEGSKA (reference sequence). The length of the CDR3 is 8 residues. What was sequenced was peripheral blood. This chain uses TRBV20-1 with TRBJ2-7; 7 bases agree with TRBD2. This clonotype originated in a middle-aged woman with Graves' ophthalmopathy. The CDR3 reads CSPGGKYF. The CDR3, as DNA: TGCAGCCCGGGGGGAAAGTACTTC.